The rows below give T cell receptor beta chains drawn from one sample of a study of read filtering for tumor transcriptome and immune sequencing. One entry per CDR3 protein, called by TCRdb with MiXCR from the reads. The table records over 45,000 distinct CDR3 sequences, 12% of them present only once. Sequenced sample: a population of CD138-negative cells sorted from bone marrow. The receptors shown here come from a donor aged 40 or older with multiple myeloma. The CDR3 runs from the conserved cysteine through the conserved F or W. A D gene is named only where the DNA matches it firmly. Clone size is stated in some rows and not others, as once, few, many or a class when expanded.

V	length	J	size	D	DNA	CDR3
TRBV20-1	14	TRBJ2-1	many	.	TGCAGTGCGCAATCTAGTAGCGGATACAATGAGCAGTTCTTC	CSAQSSSGYNEQFF
TRBV4-2	15	TRBJ2-3	many	.	TGTGCCAGCAGCCAAGAACTTGGTAGCACAGATACGCAGTATTTT	CASSQELGSTDTQYF
TRBV4-2	14	TRBJ2-1	many	.	TGTGCCAGCAGCCATAGCGGAATTTACAATGAGCAGTTCTTC	CASSHSGIYNEQFF
TRBV3-1	15	TRBJ2-3	many	TRBD1	TGTGCCAGCAGCCAATCCTCGGACAGGGCAGATACGCAGTATTTT	CASSQSSDRADTQYF
TRBV20-1	16	TRBJ2-1	many	.	TGCAGAGCAAGAGCCGGGACTCAAGTGATAATAAGTGAGCAGTTCTTC	CRARAGTQVIISEQFF
TRBV6-2/TRBV6-3	15	TRBJ2-1	many	TRBD2	TGTCCCAGCAGTGAGCCCGGGACTAGCGGTTTTAAGCAGTTCTTC	CPSSEPGTSGFKQFF
TRBV5-6	16	TRBJ2-7	many	TRBD2	TGTGCCAGCAGCTTGGTAGCGGGAGGGTCCTCCTACGAGCAGTACTTC	CASSLVAGGSSYEQYF
TRBV20-1	13	TRBJ2-4	.	TRBD2	TGCAGTGCTAGAGAGGGACTAGCAAACATTCAGTACTTC	CSAREGLANIQYF
TRBV30	15	TRBJ1-1	few	TRBD1	TGTGCCTGGAGATTCCGAACAGGGGATTCCACTGAAGCTTTCTTT	CAWRFRTGDSTEAFF
TRBV29-1	11	TRBJ2-1	.	TRBD2	TGCAGCGTGGGTAGCGGGTATGAGCAGTTCTTC	CSVGSGYEQFF
TRBV20-1	15	TRBJ1-5	many	.	TGCAGTGCCAGGACAGTTAGCCATAGCAATCAGCCCCAGCATTTT	CSARTVSHSNQPQHF
TRBV24-1	15	TRBJ2-2	.	.	TGTGCCACCAGCCTGGGGCAGGCGAGCACCGGGGAGCTGTTTTTT	CATSLGQASTGELFF
TRBV10-3	16	TRBJ2-3	.	.	TGTGCCATCAGTGAGCCCCCGGACTCTTTCACAGATACGCAGTATTTT	CAISEPPDSFTDTQYF
TRBV29-1	12	TRBJ2-5	many	TRBD2	TGCAGCGTTGAAGATCGCGGGGGGACCCAGTACTTC	CSVEDRGGTQYF
TRBV4-1	15	TRBJ1-1	many	.	TGCGCCAGCAGCCAAGCGGGCAGGCCGCGGGGGTTAGCTTTCTTT	CASSQAGRPRGLAFF
TRBV20-1	17	TRBJ2-2	many	.	TGCAGTGCTAGAGGCTTTCGGGGCGATGTGAACACCGGGGAGCTGTTTTTT	CSARGFRGDVNTGELFF
TRBV20-1	11	TRBJ2-5	many	.	TGCAGTGCGCACAGGGAGCAGACCCAGTACTTC	CSAHREQTQYF
TRBV30	12	TRBJ1-1	many	TRBD1	TGTGCCTGGAGGGACAGGGGGACTGAAGCTTTCTTT	CAWRDRGTEAFF
TRBV5-8	13	TRBJ2-5	many	.	TGTGCCAGCATTGCGTCCGTAATGGAGACCCAGTACTTC	CASIASVMETQYF
TRBV4-2	16	TRBJ2-3	many	TRBD2	TGTGCCAGCAGCCAAGCGGTGGTAGCGGGAGCAGATACGCAGTATTTT	CASSQAVVAGADTQYF
TRBV12-3/TRBV12-4	15	TRBJ2-2	many	.	TGTGCCAGCAGTGTCCGGGAGAAGAACACCGGGGAGCTGTTTTTT	CASSVREKNTGELFF
TRBV7-2	16	TRBJ2-4	many	.	TGTGCCAGCAGCTTAGAACCGTTACTAGCCAAAAACATTCAGTACTTC	CASSLEPLLAKNIQYF
TRBV20-1	12	TRBJ1-1	many	TRBD1	TGCAGTGCTTGGGACAGGAACACTGAAGCTTTCTTT	CSAWDRNTEAFF
TRBV7-9	14	TRBJ2-7	many	.	TGTGCCAGCAGCCCCAGGGACAAAGGGGGCGAGCAGTACTTC	CASSPRDKGGEQYF
TRBV7-9	18	TRBJ2-1	many	.	TGTGCCAGCATGGGGACGGCAGGGGCCGAAATACCTTACAATGAGCAGTTCTTC	CASMGTAGAEIPYNEQFF
TRBV6-9	20	TRBJ2-7	many	TRBD2	TGTGCCAGCAGTTCCCGGGACAGGGGGACTAGCGGGACCCTCTCCTACGAGCAGTACTTC	CASSSRDRGTSGTLSYEQYF
TRBV28	14	TRBJ1-5	many	.	TGTGCCAGCACGGGCAGCTTTCGCAATCAGCCCCAGCATTTT	CASTGSFRNQPQHF
TRBV4-2	16	TRBJ2-1	.	TRBD2	TGTGCCAGCAGCCAAGAACTAGCGGGAGGTCCCAATGAGCAGTTCTTC	CASSQELAGGPNEQFF
TRBV5-1	14	TRBJ2-7	many	.	TGCGCCAGCAGCCCAACCGGGATCCCCGCCGAGCAGTACTTC	CASSPTGIPAEQYF
TRBV7-2	16	TRBJ2-7	many	.	TGTGCCAGCAGCTTAGATCGCAGGGCCAACTCCTACGAGCAGTACTTC	CASSLDRRANSYEQYF
TRBV6-5	17	TRBJ2-7	many	TRBD1	TGTGCCAGCAGTTCCGACAGGGAGACGCCCCTCCACTACGAGCAGTACTTC	CASSSDRETPLHYEQYF
TRBV11-3	16	TRBJ1-4	many	TRBD1	TGTGCCAGCAGCTCGCTAGAGGGGGCTCCTCTGGGAAAACTGTTTTTT	CASSSLEGAPLGKLFF
TRBV29-1	11	TRBJ1-1	few	.	TGCAGCGTCAGGCGGAACACTGAAGCTTTCTTT	CSVRRNTEAFF
TRBV14	16	TRBJ2-3	many	TRBD2	TGTGCCAGCAGCCAAGCAGCGGGAGGGAGCACAGATACGCAGTATTTT	CASSQAAGGSTDTQYF
TRBV14	14	TRBJ1-1	once	.	TGTGCCAGAAGCCAGGGACACCTGCGGGCTGAAGCTTTCTTT	CARSQGHLRAEAFF
TRBV12-3/TRBV12-4	13	TRBJ2-1	medium-sized	.	TGTGCCAGCAGTCCCCAACTAGGGTACGAGCAGTTCTTC	CASSPQLGYEQFF
TRBV2	13	TRBJ2-1	many	TRBD2	TGTGCCAGCAGACTAGATCTAGCGGTTGAGCAGTTCTTC	CASRLDLAVEQFF
TRBV12-3/TRBV12-4	13	TRBJ1-1	many	TRBD1	TGTGCCAGCAGGACAGACAGGGAGGCCGAAGCTTTCTTT	CASRTDREAEAFF
TRBV20-1	17	TRBJ2-1	many	TRBD2	TGCAGTGCTAGCAACCCCCGGCCGGGAGGGCAGGGCAATGAGCAGTTCTTC	CSASNPRPGGQGNEQFF
TRBV7-8	15	TRBJ2-7	.	TRBD2	TGTGCCAGCAGCTTAGGGCTAGCGGGAACTTACGAGCAGTACTTC	CASSLGLAGTYEQYF
TRBV3-1	12	TRBJ1-2	many	.	TGTGCCAGCAGCCCGAGGGATTATGGCTACACCTTC	CASSPRDYGYTF
TRBV2	14	TRBJ2-2	.	.	TGTGCCAGCACCCGACAGACGAACACCGGGGAGCTGATTTTT	CASTRQTNTGELIF
TRBV20-1	14	TRBJ2-1	.	.	TGCAGTGCTAGAGCGGCGACTAGTGCGAATGAGCAGTTCTTC	CSARAATSANEQFF
TRBV7-3	14	TRBJ1-2	many	.	TGTGCCAGCAGCTTAACAGCCGGACCCTATGGCTACACCTTC	CASSLTAGPYGYTF